This is a list of T cell receptor beta chains from one sample in a study of blood T cells in healthy people across ages. TCRdb called the 5' RACE reads again in MiXCR, with one record for every CDR3 protein. The profile shows about 1.1 million distinct CDR3 sequences, roughly two fifths of them singletons. The specimen was blood. These receptors originate from a man aged 18 to 30 in good health. The CDR3 runs from the conserved cysteine through the conserved F or W. The order of the fields is J gene, clone size, V gene, D gene, CDR3 protein, CDR3 DNA. D genes are given only for firm matches. Size tells how often a clone was seen (once, few, many) or the class of an expanded clone, and some rows leave it out.

>TRBJ2-7|-|TRBV20-1|-
CSATGGGYEQYF
TGCAGTGCTACCGGAGGGGGTTACGAGCAGTACTTC
>TRBJ1-2|many|TRBV20-1|TRBD1
CSASVPTGDDYGYTF
TGCAGTGCTAGCGTCCCCACAGGGGACGACTATGGCTACACCTTC
>TRBJ2-1|-|TRBV29-1|TRBD1
CSVEAGQGHNEQFF
TGCAGCGTTGAAGCGGGACAGGGCCACAATGAGCAGTTCTTC
>TRBJ1-1|-|TRBV20-1|-
CSARRTWGRTEAFF
TGCAGTGCTCGCCGGACCTGGGGCAGGACTGAAGCTTTCTTT
>TRBJ2-7|few|TRBV20-1|TRBD1
CSAYQGVGENEQYF
TGCAGTGCTTACCAGGGGGTAGGCGAGAACGAGCAGTACTTC
>TRBJ2-5|-|TRBV6-2/TRBV6-3|-
CASSYGGSTNKQYF
TGTGCCAGCAGTTACGGAGGCAGCACGAACAAGCAGTACTTC
>TRBJ2-5|few|TRBV2|-
CASSELEGGQETQYF
TGTGCCAGCAGTGAATTAGAGGGCGGCCAAGAGACCCAGTACTTC
>TRBJ1-2|few|TRBV5-1|TRBD1
CASRDGQGNGYTF
TGCGCCAGCAGGGATGGACAGGGGAATGGCTACACCTTC
>TRBJ2-3|-|TRBV4-2|-
CASSQDTRVSADTQYF
TGTGCCAGCAGCCAAGATACCAGGGTGAGCGCAGATACGCAGTATTTT
>TRBJ2-7|-|TRBV4-3|-
CASSQDNPYNEQYF
TGCGCTAGCAGCCAGGACAACCCTTACAATGAGCAGTACTTC
>TRBJ2-4|few|TRBV28|-
CASRRVDREAKNIQYF
TGTGCCAGCAGGAGGGTCGACAGGGAGGCGAAAAACATTCAGTACTTC
>TRBJ2-5|many|TRBV7-2|-
CASSLFQETQYF
TGTGCCAGCAGTTTATTTCAAGAGACCCAGTACTTC
>TRBJ1-6|-|TRBV12-3/TRBV12-4|-
CASSLKAAGPYSPLHF
TGTGCCAGCAGTTTAAAGGCGGCAGGGCCATATTCACCCCTCCACTTT
>TRBJ2-5|-|TRBV9|-
CASSVRPGSETQYF
TGTGCCAGCAGCGTACGTCCAGGGAGCGAGACCCAGTACTTC
>TRBJ2-1|-|TRBV2|-
CASSAGVSDEQFF
TGTGCCAGCAGTGCAGGGGTGTCGGACGAGCAGTTCTTC
>TRBJ2-1|few|TRBV5-6|TRBD2
CASSYLETSDNNEQFF
TGTGCCAGCAGCTACCTCGAGACTAGCGACAACAATGAGCAGTTCTTC
>TRBJ1-4|-|TRBV7-8|TRBD1
CASSGRGLGNEKLFF
TGTGCCAGCAGCGGCAGGGGGCTCGGTAATGAAAAACTGTTTTTT
>TRBJ2-2|-|TRBV20-1|-
CSAQPQGGTGELFF
TGCAGTGCTCAACCGCAGGGAGGCACCGGGGAGCTGTTTTTT
>TRBJ2-5|few|TRBV7-9|TRBD2
CASSPPVASGDQETQYF
TGTGCCAGCAGCCCTCCGGTGGCTAGCGGGGACCAAGAGACCCAGTACTTC
>TRBJ2-5|many|TRBV9|-
CASSVEVADMGETQYF
TGTGCCAGCAGCGTAGAGGTGGCTGATATGGGAGAGACCCAGTACTTC
>TRBJ2-7|many|TRBV12-3/TRBV12-4|TRBD1
CASSRTGGEQYF
TGTGCCAGCAGCCGGACAGGGGGCGAGCAGTACTTC
>TRBJ1-1|once|TRBV20-1|-
CSARSRQDPGGEAFF
TGCAGTGCTAGATCCCGACAGGACCCGGGAGGTGAAGCTTTCTTT
>TRBJ2-5|-|TRBV4-3|-
CASSQDPIFDLVETQYF
TGCGCCAGCAGCCAAGACCCTATTTTCGATTTGGTAGAGACCCAGTACTTC
>TRBJ2-2|once|TRBV4-2|TRBD1
CASSQDPQTGEGPGELFF
TGTGCCAGCAGCCAAGATCCCCAGACAGGGGAAGGACCCGGGGAGCTGTTTTTT
>TRBJ1-3|-|TRBV18|-
CASSPIGRSSGNTIYF
TGTGCCAGCTCACCAATAGGGAGAAGCTCTGGAAACACCATATATTTT
>TRBJ2-3|few|TRBV11-2|-
CASSFNRATDTQYF
TGTGCCAGCAGCTTCAACAGGGCGACAGATACGCAGTATTTT
>TRBJ2-7|-|TRBV28|-
CATASVKVSYNEQYF
TGTGCCACAGCTAGCGTCAAAGTTTCCTACAATGAGCAGTACTTC
>TRBJ2-3|-|TRBV5-1|-
CASSLALGLSTDTQYF
TGCGCCAGCAGCTTGGCTCTGGGCCTCAGCACAGATACGCAGTATTTT
>TRBJ1-2|-|TRBV5-1|TRBD1
CASSLDADRATGYTF
TGCGCCAGCAGCTTGGACGCGGACAGGGCTACTGGCTACACCTTC
>TRBJ1-2|-|TRBV2|-
CASAGLANYGYTF
TGTGCCAGCGCGGGCTTAGCTAACTATGGCTACACCTTC
>TRBJ1-2|few|TRBV29-1|-
CSVEEEMVCGYTF
TGCAGCGTTGAGGAAGAAATGGTTTGTGGCTACACCTTC
>TRBJ2-1|-|TRBV10-2|-
CASSESTSSGTQQFF
TGCGCCAGCAGTGAGTCGACGTCGTCCGGGACTCAGCAGTTCTTC
>TRBJ1-5|few|TRBV30|-
CAWSVGPNSEGNQPQHF
TGTGCCTGGAGTGTCGGCCCCAACAGTGAGGGCAATCAGCCCCAGCATTTT
>TRBJ1-6|-|TRBV12-3/TRBV12-4|-
CASSFSGPNSPLHF
TGTGCCAGCAGTTTTTCCGGACCGAATTCACCCCTCCACTTT
>TRBJ2-7|-|TRBV19|-
CASSVAAVSYEQYF
TGTGCCAGTAGTGTCGCGGCAGTCTCCTACGAGCAGTACTTC
>TRBJ1-4|few|TRBV13|-
CASSLRLNEKLFF
TGTGCCAGCAGCTTACGTTTAAATGAAAAACTGTTTTTT
>TRBJ2-3|-|TRBV7-9|-
CASSDLLAASTDTQYF
TGTGCCAGCAGCGACCTACTAGCAGCTAGCACAGATACGCAGTATTTT
>TRBJ1-2|-|TRBV20-1|TRBD1
CSVLEDRGRWGYTF
TGCAGTGTACTAGAGGACAGGGGGCGCTGGGGCTACACCTTC
>TRBJ1-2|-|TRBV6-2/TRBV6-3|TRBD1
CASRATGTDGYTF
TGTGCCAGCAGAGCGACAGGGACAGATGGCTACACCTTC
>TRBJ2-2|-|TRBV20-1|-
CSALLRGDGELFF
TGCAGTGCCCTACTAAGGGGAGACGGGGAGCTGTTTTTT
>TRBJ1-1|few|TRBV28|TRBD1
CASSTSGQGSTEAFF
TGTGCCAGCAGTACATCCGGACAGGGGAGCACTGAAGCTTTCTTT
>TRBJ1-5|few|TRBV12-3/TRBV12-4|-
CASSFSGLNQPQHF
TGTGCCAGCAGTTTTTCAGGGCTCAATCAGCCCCAGCATTTT
>TRBJ1-5|-|TRBV20-1|TRBD1
CSARRQGPFIQPQHF
TGCAGTGCTCGCCGACAGGGTCCGTTCATTCAGCCCCAGCATTTT
>TRBJ2-3|-|TRBV12-5|-
CASGLGRVRTDTQYF
TGTGCTAGTGGTTTGGGCAGGGTCAGGACAGATACGCAGTATTTT
>TRBJ2-7|few|TRBV29-1|-
CSVTPRGIKNEQYF
TGCAGCGTTACCCCGCGGGGAATCAAGAATGAGCAGTACTTC
>TRBJ2-7|few|TRBV12-5|-
CASGLLRPGLYEQYF
TGTGCTAGTGGTTTGCTCCGACCGGGGCTCTACGAGCAGTACTTC
>TRBJ2-7|many|TRBV27|TRBD2
CASRRLAGVYEQYF
TGTGCCAGCAGGCGACTAGCGGGGGTCTACGAGCAGTACTTC
>TRBJ2-2|-|TRBV12-3/TRBV12-4|TRBD1
CASKPGDRDTGELFF
TGTGCCAGCAAACCAGGGGACAGGGACACCGGGGAGCTGTTTTTT
>TRBJ2-7|-|TRBV20-1|TRBD2
CSARDGRTSGFSYEQYF
TGCAGTGCTAGAGATGGACGGACTAGCGGGTTCTCCTACGAGCAGTACTTC
>TRBJ1-5|-|TRBV12-3/TRBV12-4|TRBD1
CASSPSQGGIQPQHF
TGTGCCAGCAGTCCGAGCCAGGGGGGGATTCAGCCCCAGCATTTT
>TRBJ2-4|-|TRBV7-9|TRBD2
CASSPTSGGLLTKNIQYF
TGTGCCAGCAGCCCGACTAGCGGGGGACTCCTAACCAAAAACATTCAGTACTTC
>TRBJ2-5|-|TRBV28|TRBD2
CATVGRVRETQYF
TGTGCCACCGTGGGGAGGGTGCGGGAGACCCAGTACTTC
>TRBJ1-6|-|TRBV30|-
CVWSVQRYNSPLHF
TGTGTCTGGAGTGTACAACGGTATAATTCACCCCTCCACTTT
>TRBJ1-4|-|TRBV6-2/TRBV6-3|-
CASSYSDRTATNEKLFF
TGTGCCAGCAGTTACTCCGACAGGACGGCAACTAATGAAAAACTGTTTTTT
>TRBJ2-2|-|TRBV19|-
CASSIVNANTGELFF
TGTGCCAGTAGTATAGTGAATGCGAACACCGGGGAGCTGTTTTTT